The 17 T cell receptor beta chains below were found in one sample sequenced in a study of T cell responses to AZD1222 COVID-19 vaccine. Measured with immunoSEQ multiplex PCR; TCRdb has only the in-frame clones, and not every one. The data show about 200,000 clones, 80% to 90% seen once. This material consisted of peripheral blood, taken on day 0 of AZD1222 vaccination. The receptors were sampled from an adult in good health.

This sequence joins TRBV20-1 and TRBJ1-3; D call uncertain. Germline V gene lookup returns CDR1 DFQATT and CDR2 SNEGSKA (reference sequence). The CDR3 runs to 15 residues. Trimming removed 3 bases at V and 0 bases at J, with 12 bases between. CDR3 nucleotides: TGCAGTGCTAGTAACGGTCTTATCTCTGGAAACACCATATATTTT. It yields the protein CSASNGLISGNTIYF.

The chain recombines TRBV27 with TRBJ2-3; 8 nucleotides match TRBD1. The CDR3 is 15 amino acids. The J segment lost 1 base and the V segment lost 5 bases, leaving 5 bases of the junction unmatched. The germline gives CDR1 MNHEY, CDR2 SMNVEV (reference sequence). The CDR3 sequence is CASSPIRGRTDTQYF. In DNA, the CDR3 is TGTGCCAGCAGTCCGATCAGGGGGCGCACAGATACGCAGTATTTT.

V usage is TRBV4-2 and J usage is TRBJ2-3; D is undetermined. CDR1 and CDR2 (germline): LGHNA, YNFKEQ. This CDR3 comprises 15 residues. Deletions cut 0 bases from V and 4 bases from J, with 11 bases between. CDR3 loop: CASSQEPVVSDTQYF. Written as DNA, the CDR3 is TGTGCCAGCAGCCAAGAACCCGTAGTTTCAGATACGCAGTATTTT.

V and J are TRBV2 and TRBJ2-2; D not resolved. Germline V gene sequence: CDR1 SNHLY, CDR2 FYNNEI. CDR3 length: 17 residues. The V and J ends lost 2 bases and 0 bases respectively, with 13 bases between them. The CDR3 nucleotides are TGTGCCAGCAGTGAATTGGGCCGCACGGCGAACACCGGGGAGCTGTTTTTT. It codes for CASSELGRTANTGELFF.

This clone was detected only once. CDR3 region: CAWSSDSYNEQFF. CDR3 in DNA: TGTGCCTGGAGTAGCGACAGCTACAATGAGCAGTTCTTC. The chain links TRBV30 to TRBJ2-1; D may be TRBD1 (5 bases). The V gene's germline CDR1 is GTSNPN and CDR2 SVGIG (reference sequence). V gave up 2 bases and J gave up 3 bases, with 8 bases separating them. This CDR3 region has 13 residues.

The rearrangement joins TRBV27 to TRBJ2-3, with D perhaps TRBD2 (7 bases). The CDR3 is 14 residues long. Between the trimmed V and J ends, which lost 7 bases and 6 bases, there was a span of 17 bases. Looked up from germline, CDR1 is MNHEY and CDR2 is SMNVEV (reference sequence). DNA of the CDR3: TGTGCCAGCACCACGATGGGGGGGCCGGATACGCAGTATTTT. It encodes CASTTMGGPDTQYF.

The chain employs TRBV10-2 and TRBJ2-1; 7 bases align to TRBD2. J gave up 4 bases and V 7 bases, and 7 bases lay outside the gene matches. Germline CDR1 WSHSY, CDR2 SAAADI. The CDR3 has 14 residues. CDR3: CASTGGGRYNEQFF. The CDR3 DNA reads TGCGCCAGCACTGGGGGGGGGAGGTACAATGAGCAGTTCTTC.

This chain connects TRBV12-3 or TRBV12-4 to TRBJ2-1; the D gene is possibly TRBD2 (5 bases). The CDR3 extends over 12 amino acids. Between the trimmed V and J ends, which lost 8 bases and 3 bases, there was a span of 8 bases. CDR3 nucleotide sequence: TGTGCCAGCGGTGCGGGCTACAATGAGCAGTTCTTC. It is translated as CASGAGYNEQFF.

This chain links TRBV7-2 with TRBJ1-2, with D unclear. V dropped 3 bases and J dropped 10 bases, with 12 bases sitting between them. The CDR3 is made up of 12 amino acids. In germline, CDR1 is SGHTA, CDR2 FQGNSA. The CDR3 spells CASSFRTLFYTF. CDR3 in DNA: TGTGCCAGCAGCTTTAGGACCCTCTTCTACACCTTC.

CDR3 amino acids: CASSQERNQGGNTEAFF. The CDR3 DNA is TGCGCCAGCAGCCAAGAAAGGAACCAGGGGGGGAACACTGAAGCTTTCTTT. V and J are TRBV4-3 and TRBJ1-1, with 7 bases fitting TRBD1. The CDR3 totals 17 residues. V lost 0 bases, J lost 1 base, and 8 bases stayed unmatched. Germline V lookup: CDR1 LGHNA, CDR2 YSLEER.

V gene TRBV28 combines with J gene TRBJ2-5, with a weak D call TRBD2 (5 bases). The germline V and J ends were trimmed by 5 bases and 2 bases, with 24 bases remaining between them. CDR1 is MDHEN and CDR2 is SYDVKM in the germline V gene. The CDR3 totals 18 residues. The CDR3 DNA reads TGTGCCAGCAGTGCCGATCTTTCACGGGAATTCAATCAAGAGACCCAGTACTTC. Translation gives CASSADLSREFNQETQYF.

The rearrangement uses TRBV27 and TRBJ1-1; D ambiguous. Deletions cut 3 bases from V and 0 bases from J, with 11 bases between. Germline V gene lookup returns CDR1 MNHEY and CDR2 SMNVEV (reference sequence). The CDR3 runs to 15 residues. CDR3 loop: CASSFLGPMNTEAFF. CDR3 bases: TGTGCCAGCAGTTTTCTCGGACCCATGAACACTGAAGCTTTCTTT.

The rearrangement uses TRBV19 and TRBJ2-2, with D tentatively TRBD1 or TRBD2 (7 bases each). The CDR3 runs 16 residues. V was pared by 5 bases and J by 3 bases, with 16 bases between. Germline CDR1 is LNHDA and CDR2 is SQIVND (reference sequence). The CDR3 here is CASSPKTGRDTGELFF. CDR3 coding DNA: TGTGCCAGTAGTCCAAAGACAGGGAGGGACACCGGGGAGCTGTTTTTT.

The rearrangement joins TRBV28 to TRBJ1-4; a possible D gene is TRBD1 (6 bases). Germline values: CDR1 MDHEN, CDR2 SYDVKM. Trimming left V 6 bases short and J 3 bases short, with 17 bases between. CDR3 length: 16 residues. DNA of the CDR3: TGTGCCAGCAGCTTAGGGGGGGCTGGGGCTAATGAAAAACTGTTTTTT. It yields the protein CASSLGGAGANEKLFF.

J is TRBJ2-1 and V is TRBV5-1; 7 bases fit TRBD1. V was pared by 5 bases and J by 5 bases, with 7 bases of the junction left unmatched. Germline lookup yields CDR1 SGHRS and CDR2 YFSETQ. The CDR3 is 14 amino acids. Here the CDR3 reads CASRTGQINNEQFF. The CDR3 bases are TGCGCCAGCAGAACGGGACAGATTAACAATGAGCAGTTCTTC.

A few counts support this clone. The V call is TRBV6-4, the J call TRBJ1-2; no firm D call. The CDR3 spans 12 residues. The germline V and J ends were trimmed by 1 base and 7 bases, with 7 bases remaining between them. From germline, CDR1 is MRHNA and CDR2 SNTAGT. CDR3 bases: TGTGCCAGCAGTGACTTGCGGGGTGGCTACACCTTC. Protein product: CASSDLRGGYTF.

The chain couples TRBV6-5 to TRBJ2-2; weak D call: TRBD1 (5 bases). V lost 6 bases and J 0 bases, leaving 11 bases between the germline ends. CDR1 and CDR2 (germline): MNHEY, SVGAGI. The CDR3 sequence is 15 residues long. The DNA for the CDR3 is TGTGCCAGCAGAGCAGGGCCGACGAACACCGGGGAGCTGTTTTTT. This sequence encodes CASRAGPTNTGELFF.